The clone carrying this TCR beta chain came up a few times. The target antigen is unknown. The sequenced template was cDNA made from the entire isolated RNA. Sequenced by immunoSEQ multiplex PCR; TCRdb stores in-frame clones only, minus some. The sample lists about 150,000 clones; about 9.4% were seen once. This record belongs to a study of beta chain features in type 1 diabetes. Broader study findings: VDJ junctions from type 1 diabetes patients carried fewer insertions and larger deletions.

Germline assignment: CDR1 WSHSY and CDR2 SAAADI. V was trimmed by 3 bases and J by 6 bases, leaving 5 bases between them. The length of the CDR3 is 11 residues. The source is a young man in good health. The rearrangement links TRBV10-2 to TRBJ1-2; D is undetermined. Material: naive CD4+ T cells from blood. This CDR3 reads CASSDRNGYTF. CDR3 bases: TGCGCCAGCAGTGACAGGAATGGCTACACCTTC.